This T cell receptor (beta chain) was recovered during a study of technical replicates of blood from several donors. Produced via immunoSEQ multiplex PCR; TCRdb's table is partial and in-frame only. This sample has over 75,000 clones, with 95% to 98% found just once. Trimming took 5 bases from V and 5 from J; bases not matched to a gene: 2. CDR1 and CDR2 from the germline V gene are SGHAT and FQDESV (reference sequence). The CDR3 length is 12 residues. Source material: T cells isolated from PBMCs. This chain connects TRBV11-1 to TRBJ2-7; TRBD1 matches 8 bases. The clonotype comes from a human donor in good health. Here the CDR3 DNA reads TGTGCCAGCAGCAAGGACAGGGACGAGCAGTACTTC. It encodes CASSKDRDEQYF. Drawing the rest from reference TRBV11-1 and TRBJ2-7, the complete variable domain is EAEVAQSPRYKITEKSQAVAFWCDPISGHATLYWYRQILGQGPELLVQFQDESVVDDSQLPKDRFSAERLKGVDSTLKIQPAELGDSAMYLCASSKDRDEQYFGPGTRLTVT.